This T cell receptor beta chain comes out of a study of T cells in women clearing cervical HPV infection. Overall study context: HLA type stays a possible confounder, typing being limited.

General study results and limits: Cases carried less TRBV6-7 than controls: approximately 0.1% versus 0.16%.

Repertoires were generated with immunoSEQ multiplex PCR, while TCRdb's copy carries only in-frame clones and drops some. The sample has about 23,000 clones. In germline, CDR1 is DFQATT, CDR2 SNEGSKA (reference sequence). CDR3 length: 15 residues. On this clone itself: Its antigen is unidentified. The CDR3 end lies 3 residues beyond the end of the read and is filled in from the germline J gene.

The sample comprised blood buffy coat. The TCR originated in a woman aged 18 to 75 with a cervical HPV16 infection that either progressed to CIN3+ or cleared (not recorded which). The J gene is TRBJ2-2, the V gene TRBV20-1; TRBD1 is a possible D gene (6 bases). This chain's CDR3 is CSARRDTLYNSPLFF. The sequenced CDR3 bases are TGCAGTGCTAGAAGGGACACACTCTATAATTCACCG.